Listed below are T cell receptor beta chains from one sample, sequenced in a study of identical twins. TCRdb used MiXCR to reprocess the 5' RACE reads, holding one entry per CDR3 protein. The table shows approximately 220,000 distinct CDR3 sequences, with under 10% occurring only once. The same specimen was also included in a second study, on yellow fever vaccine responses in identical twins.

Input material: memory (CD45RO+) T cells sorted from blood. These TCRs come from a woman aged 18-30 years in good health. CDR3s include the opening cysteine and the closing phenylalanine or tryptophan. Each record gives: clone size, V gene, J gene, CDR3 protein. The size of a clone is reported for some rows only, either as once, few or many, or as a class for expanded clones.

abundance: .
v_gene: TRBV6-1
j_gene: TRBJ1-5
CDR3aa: CASKASGWNQPQHF

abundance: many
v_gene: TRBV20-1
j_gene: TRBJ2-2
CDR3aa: CSAEAGGKNTGELFF

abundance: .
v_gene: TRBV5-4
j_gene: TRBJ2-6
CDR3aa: CASSRQAGANVLTF

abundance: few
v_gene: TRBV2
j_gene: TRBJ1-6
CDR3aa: CASRAQGAGISPLHF

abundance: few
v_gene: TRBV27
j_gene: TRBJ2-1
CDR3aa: CASSLNRGLDNEQFF

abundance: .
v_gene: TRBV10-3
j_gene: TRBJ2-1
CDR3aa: CAISEVQAGGEQFF

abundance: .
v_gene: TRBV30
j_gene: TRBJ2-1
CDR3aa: CAWKAGTGTGGQFF

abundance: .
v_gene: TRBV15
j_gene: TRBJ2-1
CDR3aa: CATSGSMTSRGEQFF

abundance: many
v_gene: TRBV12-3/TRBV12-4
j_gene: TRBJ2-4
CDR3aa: CASSLRGGGIQYF

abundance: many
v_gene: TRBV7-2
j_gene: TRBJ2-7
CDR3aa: CASSLPGVVHEQYF

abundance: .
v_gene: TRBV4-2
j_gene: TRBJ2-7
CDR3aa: CASSTVGGYEQYF

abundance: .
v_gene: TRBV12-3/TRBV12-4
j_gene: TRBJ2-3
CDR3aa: CASRPTITDTQYF

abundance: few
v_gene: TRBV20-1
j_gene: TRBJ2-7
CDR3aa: CSARNRAGNHYEQYF

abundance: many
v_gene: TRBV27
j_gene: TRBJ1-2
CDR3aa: CASRPGQGAPYGYTF

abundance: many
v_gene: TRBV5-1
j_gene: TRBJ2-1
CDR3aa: CASRSGGLYNEQFF

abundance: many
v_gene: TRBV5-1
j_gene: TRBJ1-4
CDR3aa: CASSFGATNEKLFF

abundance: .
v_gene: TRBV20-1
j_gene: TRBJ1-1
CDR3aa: CSARDYRAFEAFF

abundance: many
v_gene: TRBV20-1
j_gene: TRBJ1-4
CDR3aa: CSGNEDEKLFF

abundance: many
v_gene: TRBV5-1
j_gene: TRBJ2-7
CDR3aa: CASSPGLTYEQYF

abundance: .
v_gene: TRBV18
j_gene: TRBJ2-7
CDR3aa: CASSPNEFSVSYEQYF

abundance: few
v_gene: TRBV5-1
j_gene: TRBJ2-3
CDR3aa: CASSLGLAGGPDTQYF

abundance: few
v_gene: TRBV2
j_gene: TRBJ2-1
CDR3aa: CASSDNLRGGSYNEQFF

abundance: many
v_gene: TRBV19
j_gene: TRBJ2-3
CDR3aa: CASSTELAGGEDTQYF

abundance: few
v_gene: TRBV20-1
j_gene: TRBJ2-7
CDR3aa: CSARLGLAGVWSYEQYF

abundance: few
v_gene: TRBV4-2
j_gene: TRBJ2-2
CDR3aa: CASSQVRLGITGELFF

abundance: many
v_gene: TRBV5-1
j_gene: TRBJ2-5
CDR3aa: CASSLAGGETQYF

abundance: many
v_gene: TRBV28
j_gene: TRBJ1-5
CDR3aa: CASSERTGRNQPQHF

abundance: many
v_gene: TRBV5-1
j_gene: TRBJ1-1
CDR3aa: CASSLSGQGTEAFF

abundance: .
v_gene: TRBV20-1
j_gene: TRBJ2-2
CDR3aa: CSARDLLGFDTGELFF

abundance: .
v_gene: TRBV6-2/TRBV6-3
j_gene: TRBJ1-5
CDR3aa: CASSYLMGTGRRSDQPQHF

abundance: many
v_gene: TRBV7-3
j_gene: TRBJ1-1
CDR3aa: CASSKLGQGNTEAFF

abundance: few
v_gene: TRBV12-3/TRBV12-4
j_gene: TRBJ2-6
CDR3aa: CASSKQGSGANVLTF

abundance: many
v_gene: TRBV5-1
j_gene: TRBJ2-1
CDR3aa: CASSPGLAGGLAEQFF

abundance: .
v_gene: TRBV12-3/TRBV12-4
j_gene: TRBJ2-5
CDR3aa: CASSFISGGETQYF

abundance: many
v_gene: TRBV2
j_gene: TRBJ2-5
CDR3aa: CASGREETQYF

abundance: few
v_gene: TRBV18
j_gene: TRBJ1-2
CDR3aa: CASSPPGQGAWGYTF

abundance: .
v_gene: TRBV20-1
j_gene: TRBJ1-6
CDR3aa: CSAWTDPNSPLHF

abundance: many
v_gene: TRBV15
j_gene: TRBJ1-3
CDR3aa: CATSRLGQNAISGNTIYF

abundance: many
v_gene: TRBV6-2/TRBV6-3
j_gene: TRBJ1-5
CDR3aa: CASSYDLAQPQHF

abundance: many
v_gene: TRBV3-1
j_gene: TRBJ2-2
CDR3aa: CASSPVAGGTGELFF

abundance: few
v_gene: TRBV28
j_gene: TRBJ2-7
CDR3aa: CASSLLVAEQYF

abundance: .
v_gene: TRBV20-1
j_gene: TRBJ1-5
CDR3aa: CSARDLQGNQPQHF

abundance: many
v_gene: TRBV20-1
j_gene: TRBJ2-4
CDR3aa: CSAWDRGPANIQYF

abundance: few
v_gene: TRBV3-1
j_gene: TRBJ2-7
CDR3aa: CASSQLAGGSEQYF

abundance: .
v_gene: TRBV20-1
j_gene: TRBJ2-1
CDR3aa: CSAETLAGGNGEQFF

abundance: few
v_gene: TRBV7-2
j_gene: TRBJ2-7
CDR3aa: CASSLAPGTTHEQYF

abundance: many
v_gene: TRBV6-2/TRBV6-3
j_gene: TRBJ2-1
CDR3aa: CASRPSPDGGYEQFF

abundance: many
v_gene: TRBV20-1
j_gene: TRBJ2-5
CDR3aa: CSADPQREAETQYF